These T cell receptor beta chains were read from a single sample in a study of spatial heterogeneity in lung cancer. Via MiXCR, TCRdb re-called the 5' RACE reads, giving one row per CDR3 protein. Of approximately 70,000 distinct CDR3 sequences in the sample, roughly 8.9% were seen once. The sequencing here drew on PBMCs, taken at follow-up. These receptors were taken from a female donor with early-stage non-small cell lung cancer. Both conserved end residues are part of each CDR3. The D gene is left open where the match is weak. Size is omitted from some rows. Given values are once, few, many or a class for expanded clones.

CASSVRDPGLYGYTF TGTGCCAGCAGTGTACGGGATCCGGGGCTCTATGGCTACACCTTC TRBV2 15 . TRBJ1-2 many
CASSGGSSYEQYF TGTGCCAGCAGTGGGGGCAGCTCCTACGAGCAGTACTTC TRBV27 13 . TRBJ2-7 many
CASSYRTGHYEQYF TGTGCCAGCAGTTACAGGACAGGGCACTACGAGCAGTACTTC TRBV6-5 14 TRBD1 TRBJ2-7 many
CASSVSKSGEQFF TGCGCCAGCAGTGTCTCCAAGAGCGGTGAGCAGTTCTTC TRBV10-1 13 . TRBJ2-1 many
CATSARRGTNTEAFF TGTGCCACCAGCGCCCGAAGGGGAACAAACACTGAAGCTTTCTTT TRBV15 15 . TRBJ1-1 .
CARSSGTGLNTEAFF TGTGCCAGGAGCTCTGGGACAGGGCTTAACACTGAAGCTTTCTTT TRBV2 15 TRBD1 TRBJ1-1 few
CASSVSGYNEQFF TGTGCCAGCAGCGTATCGGGGTACAATGAGCAGTTCTTC TRBV9 13 . TRBJ2-1 many
CASSQGGSKNIQYF TGCGCCAGCAGCCAAGGAGGCAGCAAAAACATTCAGTACTTC TRBV4-1 14 . TRBJ2-4 .
CASSLSTSGRAGTDTQYF TGCGCCAGCAGCTTGTCGACTAGCGGGAGGGCCGGGACAGATACGCAGTATTTT TRBV5-1 18 TRBD2 TRBJ2-3 many
CASSGTSGPYEQYF TGTGCCAGCTCGGGGACTAGCGGGCCCTACGAGCAGTACTTC TRBV18 14 TRBD2 TRBJ2-7 few
CASSLVLAGGSETQYF TGCGCCAGCAGCTTGGTACTAGCGGGAGGGTCGGAGACCCAGTACTTC TRBV5-1 16 TRBD2 TRBJ2-5 many
CSVEGTPTGDEKLFF TGCAGCGTTGAAGGGACTCCAACAGGGGATGAAAAACTGTTTTTT TRBV29-1 15 TRBD1 TRBJ1-4 many
CASSPGTANTEAFF TGCGCCAGCAGCCCAGGGACAGCGAACACTGAAGCTTTCTTT TRBV5-1 14 TRBD1 TRBJ1-1 many
CAISQGQSQFTQYF TGTGCCATCAGCCAGGGGCAAAGTCAGTTCACGCAGTATTTT TRBV10-3 14 . TRBJ2-3 many
CASSLSGATYNEQFF TGTGCCAGCAGTTTAAGCGGGGCCACCTACAATGAGCAGTTCTTC TRBV12-3/TRBV12-4 15 TRBD2 TRBJ2-1 .
CASSQSRDTGELFF TGCGCCAGCAGTCAATCTCGCGACACCGGGGAGCTGTTTTTT TRBV23-1 14 . TRBJ2-2 many
CASSSALSSTDTQYF TGCGCCAGCAGCTCCGCCCTAAGCTCCACAGATACGCAGTATTTT TRBV5-1 15 . TRBJ2-3 .
CASTPFGQDYNEQFF TGTGCCAGCACCCCCTTTGGGCAAGACTACAATGAGCAGTTCTTC TRBV7-8 15 . TRBJ2-1 few
CASSETPNTEAFF TGTGCCAGCAGTGAAACACCGAACACTGAAGCTTTCTTT TRBV6-4 13 . TRBJ1-1 many
CSANSGRAYNEQFF TGCAGTGCTAATAGCGGGAGGGCCTACAATGAGCAGTTCTTC TRBV20-1 14 TRBD2 TRBJ2-1 many
CASTPDFYGYTF TGTGCCAGTACCCCGGACTTCTATGGCTACACCTTC TRBV19 12 . TRBJ1-2 many
CSAKRQVGDYGYTF TGCAGTGCTAAAAGACAGGTCGGGGACTATGGCTACACCTTC TRBV20-1 14 . TRBJ1-2 many
CASSLSPGGQTEAFF TGTGCCAGCAGCTTATCTCCAGGGGGGCAGACTGAAGCTTTCTTT TRBV7-9 15 TRBD1 TRBJ1-1 many
CASSRGLAGNTRDEQFF TGTGCCAGCAGCCGCGGACTAGCGGGAAACACGCGAGATGAGCAGTTCTTC TRBV9 17 TRBD2 TRBJ2-1 many
CASSARGATGELFF TGTGCCAGCAGCGCCCGCGGGGCTACCGGGGAGCTGTTTTTT TRBV9 14 . TRBJ2-2 few
CAISEWTGTPNGDTQYF TGTGCCATCAGTGAGTGGACCGGGACACCCAACGGAGATACGCAGTATTTT TRBV10-3 17 . TRBJ2-3 many
CSAGLDSYNEQFF TGCAGTGCGGGGCTGGACTCCTACAATGAGCAGTTCTTC TRBV20-1 13 . TRBJ2-1 .
CAWLTEPESPLHF TGTGCCTGGTTGACAGAGCCGGAGTCACCCCTCCACTTT TRBV30 13 . TRBJ1-6 .
CASSPGDSFNYGYTF TGCGCCAGCAGCCCGGGAGACAGTTTTAACTATGGCTACACCTTC TRBV5-1 15 . TRBJ1-2 many
CAISRTTTSGASTDTQYF TGTGCCATCAGTCGAACGACTACTAGCGGGGCTAGCACAGATACGCAGTATTTT TRBV10-3 18 TRBD2 TRBJ2-3 many
CASSLASGGPSNEQFF TGCGCCAGCAGCTTGGCTAGCGGGGGACCTTCCAATGAGCAGTTCTTC TRBV5-1 16 TRBD2 TRBJ2-1 many
CASSFTGTSPEYEQFF TGTGCCAGCAGCTTTACCGGGACTAGCCCAGAGTATGAGCAGTTCTTC TRBV7-2 16 TRBD2 TRBJ2-1 many
CASTQGGGANVLTF TGTGCCAGCACGCAGGGAGGTGGGGCCAACGTCCTGACTTTC TRBV28 14 . TRBJ2-6 many
CSASPPRGRGHGELFF TGCAGTGCTAGCCCCCCTCGGGGGCGCGGACACGGGGAGCTGTTTTTT TRBV20-1 16 . TRBJ2-2 .
CASTGISGRSGELFF TGTGCCAGCACTGGTATCTCGGGTCGTAGCGGGGAGCTGTTTTTT TRBV4-2 15 . TRBJ2-2 .
CASSLDGQYGYTF TGCGCCAGCAGCCTAGACGGCCAATATGGCTACACCTTC TRBV5-1 13 . TRBJ1-2 few
CASRGGSWNEKLFF TGTGCCAGCAGGGGCGGGTCTTGGAATGAAAAACTGTTTTTT TRBV6-5 14 . TRBJ1-4 many
CASTGSTGTSRGYTF TGTGCCAGCACCGGAAGCACCGGGACTTCGCGCGGCTACACCTTC TRBV9 15 . TRBJ1-2 .
CASSLVGPINEQFF TGCGCCAGCAGCTTGGTGGGACCAATCAATGAGCAGTTCTTC TRBV5-1 14 . TRBJ2-1 many
CASSPERGSSYNEQFF TGTGCCAGCAGCCCAGAGCGGGGCAGCTCCTACAATGAGCAGTTCTTC TRBV7-8 16 TRBD2 TRBJ2-1 .
CASTEGGAQYF TGTGCCAGCACCGAGGGAGGAGCGCAGTATTTT TRBV28 11 . TRBJ2-3 few
CASSSGTSELPYNEQFF TGTGCCAGCAGCTCCGGGACTAGCGAACTTCCCTACAATGAGCAGTTCTTC TRBV7-3 17 TRBD2 TRBJ2-1 many
CASSRREGDEQFF TGTGCCAGCAGCCGTAGGGAGGGGGATGAGCAGTTCTTC TRBV4-2 13 . TRBJ2-1 .
CASSPRGSGRDTQYF TGCGCCAGCAGCCCCCGTGGTAGCGGGAGAGATACGCAGTATTTT TRBV5-1 15 TRBD2 TRBJ2-3 many
CASSLVGGSSYEQYF TGTGCCAGCAGTTTAGTTGGCGGCAGTTCCTACGAGCAGTACTTC TRBV28 15 . TRBJ2-7 many
CASSFGTGQETQYF TGCGCCAGCAGCTTCGGGACAGGCCAAGAGACCCAGTACTTC TRBV5-1 14 TRBD1 TRBJ2-5 many